Shown below are 8 T cell receptor beta chains from a single sample sequenced in a study of PD-1 blockade in classical Hodgkin lymphoma. This table comes from immunoSEQ multiplex PCR, and its TCRdb copy is limited to in-frame clones, with some not included. In the table there are tens of thousands of clones, about nine tenths of which are singletons. Documented time point: cycle 4 day 1 (C4D1), after more than five weeks of nivolumab. Every patient was affected by relapse after autologous stem cell transplantation, while exposure to brentuximab vedotin was not uniform. The sequences come from peripheral blood mononuclear cells (PBMCs), collected before the fourth cycle of nivolumab. All receptors derive from a human donor with classical Hodgkin lymphoma.

This chain uses TRBV29-1 with TRBJ2-3; D unclear. The V end was cut by 4 bases, the J end by 4 bases, with 9 bases between. From germline, CDR1 is SQVTM and CDR2 ANQGSEA. This CDR3 is built from 12 residues. This chain's CDR3 is CSVVLAADTQYF. CDR3 sequence (DNA): TGCAGCGTTGTATTAGCTGCAGATACGCAGTATTTT.

The chain has TRBV15 and TRBJ2-1; TRBD2 matches 11 bases. CDR1 and CDR2 (germline): LNHNV, YYDKDF (reference sequence). There are 16 residues in the CDR3. V lost 3 bases, J lost 5 bases, and 6 bases stayed unmatched. The CDR3, as DNA: TGTGCCACCAGCAGGGTAGCGGGGGGGTATGACAATGAGCAGTTCTTC. As protein: CATSRVAGGYDNEQFF.

This chain connects TRBV5-1 to TRBJ2-7; TRBD1 matches at 12 bases. Losses at the gene ends were 2 bases for V and 3 bases for J; bases not matched to a gene: 12. The CDR3 covers 18 residues. Germline assignment: CDR1 SGHRS and CDR2 YFSETQ. The CDR3 sequence is CASSFSTGTGGFIYEQYF. For the CDR3, the DNA is TGCGCCAGCAGCTTCAGTACCGGGACAGGGGGCTTTATCTACGAGCAGTACTTC.

This clone appeared a single time. CDR3: CASSENPSVNTDTQYF. In DNA, the CDR3 is TGTGCCAGCAGTGAAAACCCGTCGGTAAACACAGATACGCAGTATTTT. V is TRBV6-1 and J is TRBJ2-3; D is undetermined. CDR3 length: 16 amino acids. Germline loops: CDR1 MNHNS, CDR2 SASEGT. V was pared by 2 bases and J by 2 bases, with 14 bases between.

This chain connects TRBV19 to TRBJ2-3; maybe TRBD1 (5 bases). CDR1 and CDR2 from the germline V gene are LNHDA and SQIVND (reference sequence). This CDR3 is built from 18 residues. The ends were cut back, 5 bases at V and 0 bases at J, with 21 bases in the middle. This chain's CDR3 is CASSLSPGAFRSTDTQYF. The CDR3 DNA reads TGTGCCAGTAGTTTATCCCCTGGGGCTTTTCGTAGCACAGATACGCAGTATTTT.

V is TRBV28 and J is TRBJ2-1; D is perhaps TRBD1 or TRBD2 (7 bases each). The CDR3 sequence is 18 residues long. V lost 0 bases to trimming and J lost 5 bases, with 20 bases between them. Germline-derived CDR1 and CDR2 are MDHEN and SYDVKM. DNA of the CDR3: TGTGCCAGCAGTTTATGGCCTAGGGGGCGGGGGTCGGACAATGAGCAGTTCTTC. Translated, it gives CASSLWPRGRGSDNEQFF.

V gene TRBV5-1 combines with J gene TRBJ1-5; D remains unclear. Trimming cost V 1 base and J 5 bases, with 7 bases left between them. In germline, CDR1 is SGHRS, CDR2 YFSETQ. CDR3 length equals 13 residues. Here the CDR3 DNA reads TGCGCCAGCAGCTTGTTCCAGGATCAGCCCCAGCATTTT. It translates to CASSLFQDQPQHF.

The V and J genes are TRBV2 and TRBJ1-1, with a tentative D call TRBD1 (5 bases). CDR1 SNHLY and CDR2 FYNNEI come from the germline V gene. CDR3 length: 14 residues. V shed 7 bases and J shed 0 bases, with 12 bases lying between them. The CDR3 region is CASTFGAMNTEAFF. The CDR3 nucleotides are TGTGCCAGCACATTCGGGGCCATGAACACTGAAGCTTTCTTT.